The 8 T cell receptor beta chains below come from one sample, sequenced in a study of T cell responses to AZD1222 COVID-19 vaccine. Produced via immunoSEQ multiplex PCR; TCRdb's table is partial and in-frame only. The sample lists about 120,000 clones, approximately 86% occurring once. Sequenced here: peripheral blood, sampled on day 0 of AZD1222 vaccination. These receptors came from an adult in good health.

The V gene is TRBV28, the J gene TRBJ2-7, with D perhaps TRBD1 (7 bases). The CDR3 sequence is 11 residues long. The V end lost 8 bases, the J end lost 9 bases, and 14 bases lay between the germline ends. The germline V gene has CDR1 MDHEN and CDR2 SYDVKM. In DNA form, the CDR3 reads TGTGCCAGCGTTGACAGGGAGGCGCAGTACTTC. It yields the protein CASVDREAQYF.

This clone appeared once. The V and J genes are TRBV5-6 and TRBJ2-7; TRBD1 matches 10 bases. Germline lookup yields CDR1 SGHDT and CDR2 YYEEEE. After removal of 4 bases from V and 3 bases from J, the junction contained 7 bases not matched to a gene. The CDR3 is 15 amino acids. The CDR3 nucleotides are TGTGCCAGCAGCCCCCGGGACAGGGGTGTCTACGAGCAGTACTTC. Translation gives CASSPRDRGVYEQYF.

The chain couples TRBV10-1 to TRBJ2-3, with 7 bases identical to TRBD1. This CDR3 is 17 amino acids long. V was clipped by 9 bases and J by 6 bases; unmatched bases: 21. Germline CDR1 WNHNN, CDR2 SYGVQD (reference sequence). This CDR3 is CARTTLGSLVGGDTQYF. The CDR3 DNA reads TGCGCCAGGACCACTTTGGGTAGTTTGGTAGGGGGCGATACGCAGTATTTT.

V gene TRBV7-8 combines with J gene TRBJ2-1, with 13 nucleotides matching TRBD2. V lost 1 base and J lost 10; bases outside the gene matches: 4. Germline V gives CDR1 SGHVS, CDR2 FQNEAQ. This CDR3 comprises 15 residues. The chain's CDR3 is CASSLGLAGGSEQFF. DNA of the CDR3: TGTGCCAGCAGCTTAGGACTAGCGGGGGGCTCGGAGCAGTTCTTC.

In its sample, this clone was seen once. The chain links TRBV15 to TRBJ2-7, with 7 bases lining up with TRBD1. J gave up 5 bases and V 3 bases, and 10 bases lay outside the gene matches. Germline values: CDR1 LNHNV, CDR2 YYDKDF (reference sequence). The length of the CDR3 is 15 residues. CDR3 in amino acids: CATSSKTGTFDEQYF. DNA for the CDR3: TGTGCCACCAGCAGTAAGACAGGGACCTTCGACGAGCAGTACTTC.

This chain joins TRBV2 and TRBJ2-1; D ambiguous. This CDR3 spans 14 amino acids. Germline V CDR1 and CDR2: SNHLY, FYNNEI. V was cut by 6 bases and J by 2 bases, with 11 bases left in between. As DNA, the CDR3 is TGTGCCAGCAGCTCGATAACTGCCTACAATGAGCAGTTCTTC. Protein sequence: CASSSITAYNEQFF.

The V gene is TRBV7-2, the J gene TRBJ1-4; a weak D match, TRBD1 (5 bases). This CDR3 region has 14 residues. Trimming took off 5 bases at V and 7 bases at J, with 14 bases between the two ends. Germline CDR1 reads SGHTA; CDR2 reads FQGNSA. The CDR3, as DNA: TGTGCCAGCAGCCCCCAGGGAGGGAGTGAAAAACTGTTTTTT. It is translated as CASSPQGGSEKLFF.

This chain uses TRBV29-1 with TRBJ2-3; 7 bases are shared with TRBD2. Germline V gene lookup returns CDR1 SQVTM and CDR2 ANQGSEA. The V segment lost 0 bases and the J segment 0 bases; nucleotides outside the gene matches: 0. The CDR3 totals 14 residues. CDR3 loop: CSVEDGGSTDTQYF. CDR3 bases: TGCAGCGTTGAAGACGGGGGGAGCACAGATACGCAGTATTTT.